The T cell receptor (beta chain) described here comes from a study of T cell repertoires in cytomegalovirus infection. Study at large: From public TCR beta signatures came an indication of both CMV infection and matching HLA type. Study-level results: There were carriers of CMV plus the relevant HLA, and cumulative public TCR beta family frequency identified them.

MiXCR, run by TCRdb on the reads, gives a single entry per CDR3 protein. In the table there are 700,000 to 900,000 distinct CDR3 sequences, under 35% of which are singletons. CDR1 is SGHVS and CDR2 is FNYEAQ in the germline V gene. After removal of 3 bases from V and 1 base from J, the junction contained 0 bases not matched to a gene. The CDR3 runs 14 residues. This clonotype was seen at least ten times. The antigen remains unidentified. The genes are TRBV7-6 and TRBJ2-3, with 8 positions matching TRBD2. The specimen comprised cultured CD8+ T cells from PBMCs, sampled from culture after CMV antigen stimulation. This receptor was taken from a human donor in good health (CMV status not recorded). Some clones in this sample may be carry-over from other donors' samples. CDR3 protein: CASSFSGGTDTQYF. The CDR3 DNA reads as TGTGCCAGCAGCTTTAGCGGGGGCACAGATACGCAGTATTTT.